This T cell receptor (beta chain) derives from a study of early T cells in non-severe SARS-CoV-2 infection (dated by TCRdb to about 2021). Some background on the complete study: Bulk RNA from unsorted whole blood was used for TCR sequencing, so alpha and beta chains could not be paired. The investigation overall reported the following: VDJdb matching was skewed toward anti-spike CD8 responses and likely underestimated virus-specific expansions, missing private and CD4 specificities.

Cut back by 11 bases and 1 base, the V and J ends lie 15 bases apart. Spanning cysteine to phenylalanine, the CDR3 consists of 14 amino acids. Only the CDR3 DNA stays, 42 bases, in frame from base 1. For CDR1 and CDR2, the germline V gene lists MNHEY and SVGEGT. This clonotype was recorded many times. It lacks a known antigen. No clone much larger than this one lies a single base away; base qualities are absent. Libraries came from 5' RACE. Instrument used: NextSeq 500. Unique molecular identifiers were attached to individual cDNA molecules in the TCR library protocol so that sequencing error and PCR bias could be corrected. Both TCR alpha and beta chains were sequenced, and tight co-correlation was observed between alpha and beta sequence abundances in each sample. The authors processed their data as follows. Decombinator V4 was used to perform V gene, J gene and CDR3 annotation of TCR sequences. Expanded TCRs were defined as changing significantly between any two time points under a Poisson model with p below 0.0001. Abundances of TCRs were expressed as counts per million after normalisation to the total number of TCRs sequenced in each sample. TRAV1-2 paired with TRAJ12, TRAJ20 or TRAJ33 defined MAIT TCRs, while TRAV10 paired with TRAJ18 defined iNKT TCRs. A search of VDJdb, accessed on 1 November 2021, was run for TCRs annotated to CMV, EBV and SARS-CoV-2, with TCRs annotated for multiple antigens excluded. In TCRdb, the public reads were trimmed at Q25 with fastp and aligned with MiXCR, with productive beta chains retained. Rows are unified per CDR3 protein, each entry keeping the most common DNA and genes. These V and J calls derive from TCRdb rather than the authors' analysis. The sample table holds approximately 77,000 distinct CDR3 sequences, of which 4.5% to 6% were seen once. The top ten clones comprise about 7% of the sample.

This was a case-control study nested in a cohort of healthcare workers in London, UK, who had nasopharyngeal swab PCR tests and blood samples taken every week. Healthcare workers were recruited during the week of the UK lockdown, between 23 and 31 March 2020, and followed weekly for up to 16 weeks. The sample here was whole blood, taken at baseline. Recombination joined TRBV6-2 or TRBV6-3 with TRBJ1-5; the D gene is possibly TRBD1, with 5 bases matching. The receptor was derived from an adult who was a healthcare worker with PCR-confirmed SARS-CoV-2 infection or an uninfected control (not recorded which). The CDR3 in this case is CAARGDVSNQPQHF. The DNA sequence follows: TGTGCCGCCCGGGGGGACGTGAGCAATCAGCCCCAGCATTTT.